This T cell receptor beta chain was captured in a study of T cell repertoires in cytomegalovirus infection. Study at large: Matching HLA type, along with CMV infection, was indicated by public TCR beta signatures.

Concerning this clonotype itself: Its antigen is undetermined.

Germline V gene lookup returns CDR1 LNHDA and CDR2 SQIVND (reference sequence). The CDR3 sequence is 15 residues long. V was trimmed by 4 bases and J by 6 bases, leaving 16 bases between them. Study-wide points: HLA-C-restricted CMV clonotypes gave the most frequent clonotype in two of eight donors. CMV carriers having the relevant HLA were flagged by cumulative public TCR beta family frequency.

TCRdb re-derived calls from the reads in MiXCR, one entry per CDR3 protein. The sample records about 700,000 distinct CDR3 sequences, approximately 33% being singletons. The TCR originated in a human donor in good health (CMV status not recorded). Some clones in this sample may be carry-over from other donors' samples. The chain uses TRBV19 and TRBJ1-5; maybe TRBD1 (6 bases). Sequencing was performed on cultured PBMCs, taken from culture after CMV antigen stimulation. CDR3 in amino acids: CASSRQAGVAQPQHF. The CDR3 DNA follows: TGTGCCAGTAGTAGACAGGCGGGAGTAGCTCAGCCCCAGCATTTT.